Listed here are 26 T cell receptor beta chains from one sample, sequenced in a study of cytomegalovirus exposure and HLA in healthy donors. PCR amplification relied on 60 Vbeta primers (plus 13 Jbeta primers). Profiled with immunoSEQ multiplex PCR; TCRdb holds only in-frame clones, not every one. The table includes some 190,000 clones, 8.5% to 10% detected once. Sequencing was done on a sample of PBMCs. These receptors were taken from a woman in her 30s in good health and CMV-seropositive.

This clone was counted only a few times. CDR3 sequence reads: CASSRLAGALPSDNEQFF. In nucleotides, the CDR3 is TGTGCCAGTAGCAGACTAGCGGGAGCCCTCCCTTCTGACAATGAGCAGTTCTTC. The chain employs TRBV19 and TRBJ2-1; TRBD2 matches 12 bases. This CDR3 is 18 amino acids long. Germline CDR1 reads LNHDA; CDR2 reads SQIVND (reference sequence). Trimming took 6 bases from V and 5 from J; bases not matched to a gene: 14.

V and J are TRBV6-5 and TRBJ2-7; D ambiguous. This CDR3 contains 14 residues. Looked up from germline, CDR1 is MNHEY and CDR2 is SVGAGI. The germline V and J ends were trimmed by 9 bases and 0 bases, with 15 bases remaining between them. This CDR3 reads CASALGASSYEQYF. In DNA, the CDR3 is TGTGCCAGTGCGTTGGGCGCAAGCTCCTACGAGCAGTACTTC.

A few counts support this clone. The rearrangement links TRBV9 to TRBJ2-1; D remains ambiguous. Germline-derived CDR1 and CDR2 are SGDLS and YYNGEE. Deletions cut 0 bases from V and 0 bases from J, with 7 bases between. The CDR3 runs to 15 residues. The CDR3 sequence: CASSVEVSSYNEQFF. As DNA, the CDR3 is TGTGCCAGCAGCGTAGAAGTGAGCTCCTACAATGAGCAGTTCTTC.

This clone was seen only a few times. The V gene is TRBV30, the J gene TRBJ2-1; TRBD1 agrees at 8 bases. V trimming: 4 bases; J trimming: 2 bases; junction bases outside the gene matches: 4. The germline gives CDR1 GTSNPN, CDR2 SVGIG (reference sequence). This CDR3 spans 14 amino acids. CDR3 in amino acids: CAWNQGAAYNEQFF. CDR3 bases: TGTGCCTGGAACCAGGGGGCTGCCTACAATGAGCAGTTCTTC.

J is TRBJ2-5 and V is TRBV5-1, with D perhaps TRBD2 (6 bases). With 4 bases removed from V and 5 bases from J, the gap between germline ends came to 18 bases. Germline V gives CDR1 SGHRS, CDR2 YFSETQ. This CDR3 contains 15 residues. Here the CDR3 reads CASSDASGVGETQYF. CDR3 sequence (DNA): TGCGCCAGCAGCGACGCTTCGGGAGTGGGGGAGACCCAGTACTTC.

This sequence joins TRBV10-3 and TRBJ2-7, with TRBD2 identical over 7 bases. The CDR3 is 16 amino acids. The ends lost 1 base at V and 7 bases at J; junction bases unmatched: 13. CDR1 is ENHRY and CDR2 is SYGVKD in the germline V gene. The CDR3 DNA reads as TGTGCCATCAGTGAGTGGTTCCAGCGGGACCGGGGGGAGCAGTACTTC. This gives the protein CAISEWFQRDRGEQYF.

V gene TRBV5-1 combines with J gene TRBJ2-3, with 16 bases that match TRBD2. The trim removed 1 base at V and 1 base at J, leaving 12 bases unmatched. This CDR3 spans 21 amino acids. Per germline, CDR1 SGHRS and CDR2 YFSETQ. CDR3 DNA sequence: TGCGCCAGCAGCTTGAGACCGGGACTAGCGGGAGGGGGTCCCCGCACAGATACGCAGTATTTT. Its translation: CASSLRPGLAGGGPRTDTQYF.

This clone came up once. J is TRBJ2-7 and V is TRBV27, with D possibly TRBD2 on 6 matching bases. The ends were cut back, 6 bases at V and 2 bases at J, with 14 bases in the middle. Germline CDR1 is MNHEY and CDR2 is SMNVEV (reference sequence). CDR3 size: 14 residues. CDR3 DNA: TGTGCCAGCAGCACCTTTGGGGGGACCTACGAGCAGTACTTC. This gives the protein CASSTFGGTYEQYF.

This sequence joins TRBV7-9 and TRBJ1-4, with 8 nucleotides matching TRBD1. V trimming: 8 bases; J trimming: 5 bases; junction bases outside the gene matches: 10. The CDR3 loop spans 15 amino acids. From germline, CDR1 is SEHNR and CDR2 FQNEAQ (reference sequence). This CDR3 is CASSVSGQANEKLFF. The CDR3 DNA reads TGTGCCAGCTCTGTTTCGGGACAGGCAAATGAAAAACTGTTTTTT.

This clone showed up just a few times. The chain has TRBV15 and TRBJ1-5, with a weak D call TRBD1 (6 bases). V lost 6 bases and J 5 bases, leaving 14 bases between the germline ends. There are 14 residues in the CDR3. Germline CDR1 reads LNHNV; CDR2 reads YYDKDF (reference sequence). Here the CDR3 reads CATRADSPYQPQHF. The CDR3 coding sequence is TGTGCCACCAGGGCGGACAGCCCCTATCAGCCCCAGCATTTT.

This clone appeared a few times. CDR3 loop: CASSQVGQGYGYTF. CDR3 sequence (DNA): TGCGCCAGCAGCCAAGTTGGACAGGGGTATGGCTACACCTTC. The chain couples TRBV4-1 to TRBJ1-2; 9 nucleotides line up with TRBD1. This CDR3 is built from 14 residues. The V segment lost 1 base and the J segment 5 bases; nucleotides outside the gene matches: 2. Germline V lookup: CDR1 MGHRA, CDR2 YSYEKL.

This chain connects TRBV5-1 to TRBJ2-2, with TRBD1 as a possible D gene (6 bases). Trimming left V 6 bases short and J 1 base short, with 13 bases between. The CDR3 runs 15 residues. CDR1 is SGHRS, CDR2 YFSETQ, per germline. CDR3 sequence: CASIKDRMNTGELFF. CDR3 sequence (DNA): TGCGCCAGCATCAAAGACAGGATGAACACCGGGGAGCTGTTTTTT.

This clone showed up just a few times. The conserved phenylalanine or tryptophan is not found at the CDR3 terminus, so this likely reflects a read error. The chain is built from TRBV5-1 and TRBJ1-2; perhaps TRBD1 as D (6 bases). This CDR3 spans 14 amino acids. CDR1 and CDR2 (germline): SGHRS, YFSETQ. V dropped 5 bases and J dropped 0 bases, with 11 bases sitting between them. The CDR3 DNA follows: TGCGCCAGCAGACCGGAGGGGGCTAACTATGGCTACACCGTC. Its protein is CASRPEGANYGYTV.

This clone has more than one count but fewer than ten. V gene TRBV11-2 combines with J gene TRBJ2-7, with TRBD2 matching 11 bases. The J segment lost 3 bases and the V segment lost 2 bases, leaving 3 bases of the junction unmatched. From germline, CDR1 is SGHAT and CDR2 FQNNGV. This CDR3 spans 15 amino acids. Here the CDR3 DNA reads TGTGCCAGCAGCTTAATACTAGCGGGAGACTACGAGCAGTACTTC. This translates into CASSLILAGDYEQYF. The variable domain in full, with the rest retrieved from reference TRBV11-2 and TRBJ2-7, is EAGVAQSPRYKIIEKRQSVAFWCNPISGHATLYWYQQILGQGPKLLIQFQNNGVVDDSQLPKDRFSAERLKGVDSTLKIQPAKLEDSAVYLCASSLILAGDYEQYFGPGTRLTVT.

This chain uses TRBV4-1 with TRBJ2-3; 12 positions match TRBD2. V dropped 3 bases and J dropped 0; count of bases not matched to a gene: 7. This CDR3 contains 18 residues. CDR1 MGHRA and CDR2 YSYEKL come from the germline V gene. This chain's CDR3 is CASSQRLAGDYSTDTQYF. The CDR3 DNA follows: TGCGCCAGCAGCCAGAGACTAGCGGGAGACTATAGCACAGATACGCAGTATTTT.

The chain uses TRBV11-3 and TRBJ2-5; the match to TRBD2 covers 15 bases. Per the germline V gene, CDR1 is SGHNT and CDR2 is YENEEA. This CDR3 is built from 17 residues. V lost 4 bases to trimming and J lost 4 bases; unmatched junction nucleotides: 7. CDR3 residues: CASSWTSGRALGETQYF. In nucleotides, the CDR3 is TGTGCCAGCAGCTGGACTAGCGGGAGGGCCCTGGGAGAGACCCAGTACTTC.

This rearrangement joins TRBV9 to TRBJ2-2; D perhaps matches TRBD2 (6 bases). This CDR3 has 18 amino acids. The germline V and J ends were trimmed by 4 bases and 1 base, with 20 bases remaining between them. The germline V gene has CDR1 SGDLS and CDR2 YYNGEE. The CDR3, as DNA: TGTGCCAGCAGCCACGCAAGATGGAGGGGCGAGAACACCGGGGAGCTGTTTTTT. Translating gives CASSHARWRGENTGELFF.

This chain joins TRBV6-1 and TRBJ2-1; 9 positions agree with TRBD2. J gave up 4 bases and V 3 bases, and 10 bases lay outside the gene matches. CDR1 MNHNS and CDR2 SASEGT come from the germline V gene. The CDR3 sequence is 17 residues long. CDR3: CASSDPGLADFYNEQFF. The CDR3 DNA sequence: TGTGCCAGCAGTGACCCGGGACTAGCTGACTTTTACAATGAGCAGTTCTTC.

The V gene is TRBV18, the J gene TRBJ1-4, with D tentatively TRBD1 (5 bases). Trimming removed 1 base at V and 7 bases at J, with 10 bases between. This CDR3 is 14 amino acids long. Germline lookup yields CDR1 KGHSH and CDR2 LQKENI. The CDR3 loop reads CASSPQGRIEKLFF. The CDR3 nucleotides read TGTGCCAGCTCACCACAGGGGCGGATTGAAAAACTGTTTTTT.

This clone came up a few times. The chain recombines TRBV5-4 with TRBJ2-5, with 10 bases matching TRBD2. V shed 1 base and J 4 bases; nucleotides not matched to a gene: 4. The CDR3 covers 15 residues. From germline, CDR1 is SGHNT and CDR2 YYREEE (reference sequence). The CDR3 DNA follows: TGTGCCAGCAGCTTGACTAGCGGGACGCGAGAGACCCAGTACTTC. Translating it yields CASSLTSGTRETQYF.

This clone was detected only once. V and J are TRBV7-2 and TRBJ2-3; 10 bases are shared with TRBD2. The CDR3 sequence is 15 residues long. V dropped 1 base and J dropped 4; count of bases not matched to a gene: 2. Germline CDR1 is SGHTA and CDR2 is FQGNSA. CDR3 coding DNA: TGTGCCAGCAGCTTAGGCAGCGGGAGGGCAGATACGCAGTATTTT. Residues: CASSLGSGRADTQYF.

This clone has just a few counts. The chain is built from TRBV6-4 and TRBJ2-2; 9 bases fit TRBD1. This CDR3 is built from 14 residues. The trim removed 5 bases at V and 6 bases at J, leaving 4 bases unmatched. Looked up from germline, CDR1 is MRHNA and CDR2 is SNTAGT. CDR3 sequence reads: CASSQDRGAGELFF. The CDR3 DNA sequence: TGTGCCAGCAGTCAGGACAGGGGAGCCGGGGAGCTGTTTTTT.

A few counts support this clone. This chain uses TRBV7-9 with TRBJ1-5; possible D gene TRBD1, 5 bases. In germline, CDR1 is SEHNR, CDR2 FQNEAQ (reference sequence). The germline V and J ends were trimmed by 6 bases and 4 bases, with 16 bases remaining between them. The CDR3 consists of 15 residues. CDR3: CASSSLKEGNQPQHF. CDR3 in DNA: TGTGCCAGCAGTTCACTAAAGGAGGGGAATCAGCCCCAGCATTTT.

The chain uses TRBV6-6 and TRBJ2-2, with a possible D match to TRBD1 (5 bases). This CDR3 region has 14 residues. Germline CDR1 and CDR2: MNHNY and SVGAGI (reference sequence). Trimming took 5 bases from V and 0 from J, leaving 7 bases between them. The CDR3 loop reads CASSTTANTGELFF. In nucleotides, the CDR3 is TGTGCCAGCAGTACGACAGCGAACACCGGGGAGCTGTTTTTT.

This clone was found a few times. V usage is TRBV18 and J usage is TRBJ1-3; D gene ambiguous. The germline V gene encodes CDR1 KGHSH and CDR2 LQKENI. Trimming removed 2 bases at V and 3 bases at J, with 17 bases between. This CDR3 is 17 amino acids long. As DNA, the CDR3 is TGTGCCAGCTCACCATCCCGAGGCATTGACGGTGGAAACACCATATATTTT. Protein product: CASSPSRGIDGGNTIYF.

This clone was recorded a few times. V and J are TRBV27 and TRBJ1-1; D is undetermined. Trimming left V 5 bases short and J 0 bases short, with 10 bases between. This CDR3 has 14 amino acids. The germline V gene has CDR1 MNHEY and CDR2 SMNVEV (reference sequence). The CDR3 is CASSPLTLNTEAFF. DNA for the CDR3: TGTGCCAGCAGTCCGCTAACCTTGAACACTGAAGCTTTCTTT.